The next 28 T cell receptor beta chains were all read from a single sample in a study of regulatory T cells in long-lasting Graves disease. Investigators prepared the TCR beta libraries by applying iRepertoire HTBI primers and Arm-PCR of CDR3 regions. MiXCR, applied by TCRdb to the multiplex PCR reads, yields one record per CDR3 protein. The table includes about 530,000 distinct CDR3 sequences, around 15% detected once. Time point: newly diagnosed GD, antithyroid drugs for less than 3 months. Following extraction of RNA from PBMCs, that RNA was used to make the TCR library. The same data also contributed to another study, on T cells in Graves' hyperthyroidism and ophthalmopathy.

The sample in question was peripheral blood mononuclear cells (PBMCs), obtained at new diagnosis, from a patient treated with antithyroid drugs. Receptors originate from a woman aged 40 to 65 with Graves disease.

This clonotype was observed a few times. V is TRBV25-1 and J is TRBJ2-2; no firm D call. Germline V gene data show CDR1 as MGHDK and CDR2 as SYGVNS. CDR3 size: 16 residues. The V end was cut by 6 bases, the J end by 1 base, with 15 bases between. CDR3 amino acids: CASSPPSDLNTGELFF. CDR3 sequence (DNA): TGTGCCAGCAGCCCACCAAGCGATCTGAACACCGGGGAGCTGTTTTTT.

This clonotype has ten or more counts. This chain joins TRBV7-3 and TRBJ2-1; weak D call: TRBD2 (5 bases). The CDR3 spans 14 residues. V was shortened by 4 bases and J by 7 bases, with 14 bases between the two germline ends. Germline V gene sequence: CDR1 SGHTA, CDR2 FQGTGA. CDR3 sequence reads: CASSSTSTGNEQFF. Here the CDR3 DNA reads TGTGCCAGCAGCTCTACTTCGACGGGAAATGAGCAGTTCTTC.

The chain uses TRBV27 and TRBJ2-1; 7 positions agree with TRBD1. In germline, CDR1 is MNHEY, CDR2 SMNVEV (reference sequence). V was pared by 6 bases and J by 2 bases, with 13 bases of the junction left unmatched. The CDR3 is 17 residues long. CDR3 protein: CASRRESGTAAYNEQFF. The CDR3 region has the DNA TGTGCCAGCAGACGAGAATCCGGGACAGCCGCCTACAATGAGCAGTTCTTC.

This clonotype was observed a few times. The chain links TRBV29-1 to TRBJ2-3; possible D gene TRBD1, 5 bases. The CDR3 contains 15 residues. V was trimmed by 0 bases and J by 2 bases, leaving 12 bases between them. CDR1 SQVTM and CDR2 ANQGSEA come from the germline V gene. The CDR3 sequence: CSVEEGRGTTDTQYF. CDR3 DNA sequence: TGCAGCGTTGAAGAAGGAAGGGGAACCACAGATACGCAGTATTTT.

At least ten counts were recorded for this clonotype. DNA for the CDR3: TGTGCCAGCAGCATCAACAGGGGAACTAATGAAAAACTGTTTTTT. It specifies CASSINRGTNEKLFF. J is TRBJ1-4 and V is TRBV7-9; 7 bases match TRBD1. J lost 1 base, V lost 5 bases, and 4 bases had no gene match. The germline CDR1 and CDR2 sequences are SEHNR and FQNEAQ (reference sequence). This CDR3 is 15 amino acids long.

This clonotype was observed a handful of times. V and J are TRBV2 and TRBJ1-1; no reliable D call. CDR1 SNHLY and CDR2 FYNNEI come from the germline V gene. Trimming removed 6 bases at V and 6 bases at J, with 17 bases between. The CDR3 is made up of 14 amino acids. The CDR3 nucleotides read TGTGCCAGCAGCAGTCGGTTAAAGGGCCCTGAAGCTTTCTTT. Residues: CASSSRLKGPEAFF.

The chain joins TRBV7-9 to TRBJ1-6; D may be TRBD1 (5 bases). V shed 6 bases and J shed 7 bases, with 16 bases lying between them. The CDR3 sequence is 15 residues long. Germline CDR1 SEHNR, CDR2 FQNEAQ (reference sequence). The chain's CDR3 is CASRTGAGGNSPLHF. The CDR3 DNA is TGTGCCAGCAGGACTGGAGCCGGGGGAAATTCACCCCTCCACTTT.

DNA for the CDR3: TGCAGTGCTATAGGGAGTCCGGTGACTGAAGCTTTCTTT. This gives the protein CSAIGSPVTEAFF. The chain recombines TRBV20-1 with TRBJ1-1; D remains ambiguous. The V end lost 4 bases, the J end lost 5 bases, and 14 bases lay between the germline ends. The CDR3 is made up of 13 amino acids. Germline V lookup: CDR1 DFQATT, CDR2 SNEGSKA (reference sequence).

This chain connects TRBV28 to TRBJ1-3, with 7 bases lining up with TRBD1. The germline CDR1 and CDR2 sequences are MDHEN and SYDVKM. This CDR3 is built from 16 residues. Trimming cost V 2 bases and J 0 bases; bases outside gene matches: 4. CDR3 protein: CASSLAGQHSGNTIYF. The CDR3 DNA reads TGTGCCAGCAGTTTAGCGGGACAGCACTCTGGAAACACCATATATTTT.

This clonotype appeared a few times. The chain combines TRBV2 with TRBJ1-5; D not certain. This CDR3 is built from 16 residues. V lost 2 bases and J lost 2, with 13 bases in between. Per the germline V gene, CDR1 is SNHLY and CDR2 is FYNNEI. The CDR3: CASSEFWGIGNQPQHF. In nucleotides, the CDR3 is TGTGCCAGCAGTGAATTCTGGGGAATAGGCAATCAGCCCCAGCATTTT.

This clonotype has ten or more counts. The chain carries TRBV9 and TRBJ1-6; a weak D match, TRBD1 (5 bases). V lost 0 bases to trimming and J lost 7 bases, with 8 bases between them. The CDR3 is 14 residues long. CDR1 and CDR2 from the germline V gene are SGDLS and YYNGEE. The CDR3 protein is CASSVVAGNSPLHF. CDR3 in DNA: TGTGCCAGCAGCGTAGTAGCAGGGAATTCACCCCTCCACTTT.

The genes are TRBV11-2 and TRBJ2-3; TRBD1 aligns across 7 bases. This CDR3 is 17 amino acids long. V was pared by 2 bases and J by 4 bases, with 12 bases of the junction left unmatched. In germline, CDR1 is SGHAT, CDR2 FQNNGV. This chain's CDR3 is CASSLTIDRVPPDTQYF. The DNA of the CDR3 is TGTGCCAGCAGCTTAACCATCGACAGGGTCCCGCCAGATACGCAGTATTTT.

This clonotype was found a few times. This chain links TRBV25-1 with TRBJ1-1, with D unclear. CDR1 is MGHDK and CDR2 is SYGVNS in the germline V gene. V was clipped by 2 bases and J by 11 bases, with 15 bases between them. This CDR3 contains 13 residues. CDR3 coding DNA: TGTGCCAGCAGTGAACCCGGACTCCCAGTCGCTTTCTTT. Encoded protein: CASSEPGLPVAFF. The whole variable domain, remainder taken from reference TRBV25-1 and TRBJ1-1, is EADIYQTPRYLVIGTGKKITLECSQTMGHDKMYWYQQDPGMELHLIHYSYGVNSTEKGDLSSESTVSRIRTEHFPLTLESARPSHTSQYLCASSEPGLPVAFFGQGTRLTVV.

The gene calls are TRBV2 and TRBJ1-1; TRBD1 might be the D (5 bases). The CDR3 has 14 residues. The ends were cut back, 2 bases at V and 6 bases at J, with 13 bases in the middle. CDR1 is SNHLY and CDR2 is FYNNEI in the germline V gene. CDR3: CASSETQGVAEAFF. The CDR3 region has the DNA TGTGCCAGCAGTGAAACTCAGGGCGTGGCTGAAGCTTTCTTT.

This clonotype was recorded a few times. The genes are TRBV7-6 and TRBJ2-7; a possible D gene is TRBD2 (7 bases). The CDR3 covers 18 residues. Germline CDR1 is SGHVS and CDR2 is FNYEAQ. V gave up 1 base and J gave up 4 bases, with 23 bases separating them. DNA of the CDR3: TGTGCCAGCAGCTTAGTTTATCGAGGGGGGGCCTTTCCGTACGAGCAGTACTTC. This sequence encodes CASSLVYRGGAFPYEQYF.

This clonotype was seen at least ten times. The V gene is TRBV6-1, the J gene TRBJ2-1; a weak D match, TRBD2 (6 bases). The length of the CDR3 is 15 residues. V lost 10 bases and J lost 2, with 18 bases in between. The germline V gene has CDR1 MNHNS and CDR2 SASEGT. CDR3 in DNA: TGTGCCACCACCCTTGGGGGGAACGCCTACAATGAGCAGTTCTTC. It encodes CATTLGGNAYNEQFF.

A few counts support this clonotype. This chain joins TRBV7-8 and TRBJ2-1; 9 bases are shared with TRBD1. In germline, CDR1 is SGHVS, CDR2 FQNEAQ. The CDR3 is made up of 13 amino acids. The ends lost 5 bases at V and 7 bases at J; junction bases unmatched: 3. CDR3 residues: CASSPGTGNEQFF. The CDR3 DNA sequence: TGTGCCAGCAGCCCGGGGACAGGGAATGAGCAGTTCTTC.

The rearrangement joins TRBV19 to TRBJ2-4, with D perhaps TRBD1 (6 bases). Germline CDR1 reads LNHDA; CDR2 reads SQIVND (reference sequence). This CDR3 spans 14 amino acids. V was pared by 1 base and J by 6 bases, with 10 bases between. CDR3 coding DNA: TGTGCCAGTAGTATAGCACAGGGACGAAACATTCAGTACTTC. It translates to CASSIAQGRNIQYF.

The chain carries TRBV6-1 and TRBJ1-1; a possible D gene is TRBD1 (5 bases). The V and J ends lost 7 bases and 10 bases respectively, with 22 bases between them. CDR1 and CDR2 (germline): MNHNS, SASEGT. The CDR3 totals 14 residues. CDR3 region: CASTPPGRGGRAFF. The CDR3 region has the DNA TGTGCCAGCACCCCTCCCGGGAGGGGCGGGCGAGCTTTCTTT.

About this clonotype: Being one base from a much bigger clone, this may be a read error. This chain connects TRBV6-1 to TRBJ1-6; 8 bases align to TRBD1. Germline CDR1 and CDR2: MNHNS and SASEGT. The CDR3 totals 13 residues. J was trimmed by 9 bases and V by 7 bases; bases with no gene match: 5. CDR3 residues: CASTTGGGSPLHF. The CDR3 DNA reads as TGTGCCAGCACTACAGGGGGAGGTTCACCCCTCCACTTT.

This chain links TRBV6-2 or TRBV6-3 with TRBJ2-2, with no clear D. CDR1 and CDR2 from the germline V gene are MNHEY and SVGEGT. The CDR3 extends over 14 amino acids. Trimming cost V 2 bases and J 8 bases, with 12 bases left between them. This CDR3 reads CASSYTLLGGELFF. The CDR3 DNA follows: TGTGCCAGCAGTTACACTCTTCTCGGGGGGGAGCTGTTTTTT.

This clonotype was seen many times. CDR3 nucleotides: TGTGCCAGCAGGGTGTTGGGGATTCCTGGAAACACCATATATTTT. Protein: CASRVLGIPGNTIYF. V is TRBV2 and J is TRBJ1-3; D gene unclear. The CDR3 spans 15 residues. Germline CDR1 reads SNHLY; CDR2 reads FYNNEI. V was cut by 6 bases and J by 2 bases, with 14 bases left in between.

This clonotype came up many times. The gene calls are TRBV10-1 and TRBJ2-3; 7 positions agree with TRBD2. Germline V lookup: CDR1 WNHNN, CDR2 SYGVQD (reference sequence). CDR3 size: 14 residues. The V gene end was trimmed by 3 bases and the J gene end by 11 bases; junction bases not matched to a gene: 11. CDR3 protein: CASSEVETSRMQYF. The CDR3 coding sequence is TGCGCCAGCAGTGAAGTCGAGACTAGCAGGATGCAGTATTTT.

The gene calls are TRBV9 and TRBJ2-3, with D perhaps being TRBD1 or TRBD2 (6 bases each). Trimming took off 0 bases at V and 2 bases at J, with 16 bases between the two ends. The CDR3 is 17 residues long. Looked up from germline, CDR1 is SGDLS and CDR2 is YYNGEE. The CDR3 sequence is CASSVVGGPSSTDTQYF. The CDR3 bases are TGTGCCAGCAGCGTAGTCGGGGGCCCCTCCTCCACAGATACGCAGTATTTT.

This clonotype has a count of ten or more. The genes are TRBV6-1 and TRBJ1-1; 12 nucleotides match TRBD1. The junction had 12 bases not matched to a gene; V was cut back by 7 bases and J by 6 bases. The CDR3 has 16 residues. The germline gives CDR1 MNHNS, CDR2 SASEGT. The CDR3 nucleotides are TGTGCCAGCATCACCGGGACAGGGGGCGCGGTGGCTGAAGCTTTCTTT. It codes for CASITGTGGAVAEAFF.

This clonotype was recorded a few times. The rearrangement links TRBV30 to TRBJ2-5; D uncertain. CDR1 is GTSNPN and CDR2 is SVGIG in the germline V gene (reference sequence). The germline V and J ends were trimmed by 1 base and 4 bases, with 10 bases remaining between them. This CDR3 contains 13 residues. CDR3 sequence reads: CAWSGNWGETQYF. In nucleotides, the CDR3 is TGTGCCTGGAGTGGAAATTGGGGAGAGACCCAGTACTTC. The full variable domain, with the rest looked up from reference TRBV30 and TRBJ2-5, is SQTIHQWPATLVQPVGSPLSLECTVEGTSNPNLYWYRQAAGRGLQLLFYSVGIGQISSEVPQNLSASRPQDRQFILSSKKLLLSDSGFYLCAWSGNWGETQYFGPGTRLLVL.

This chain joins TRBV19 and TRBJ2-7, with 8 nucleotides matching TRBD1. The CDR3 is made up of 12 amino acids. With 5 bases clipped from V and 5 bases from J, the junction kept 2 bases outside the gene matches. Per germline, CDR1 LNHDA and CDR2 SQIVND (reference sequence). The CDR3 DNA sequence: TGTGCCAGTAGTGCAGGGGGCCACGAGCAGTACTTC. It yields the protein CASSAGGHEQYF.

The chain combines TRBV18 with TRBJ2-2; D not resolved. Germline CDR1 KGHSH, CDR2 LQKENI. The V end was cut by 3 bases, the J end by 1 base, with 12 bases between. The CDR3 sequence is 16 residues long. The CDR3 nucleotides are TGTGCCAGCTCACCGCAGGCGCAGATGAACACCGGGGAGCTGTTTTTT. It yields the protein CASSPQAQMNTGELFF.